This T cell receptor (beta chain) derives from a study of cytomegalovirus exposure and HLA in healthy donors. General study findings and limits: Both high specificity and high sensitivity reportedly marked the classifier's diagnosis of cytomegalovirus status.

The donors were part of the validation cohort, which consisted of about 120 subjects and was separate from the first cohort of 666 subjects. The CDR3 sequence is 14 residues long. Germline lookup yields CDR1 MNHEY and CDR2 SVGAGI. V was pared by 0 bases and J by 4 bases, with 0 bases of the junction left unmatched. The assay was immunoSEQ multiplex PCR, and TCRdb's table has in-frame clones only and misses some. Of 200,000 to 250,000 clones in the sample, around four fifths were seen once. In the case of this clone: Its antigen is unknown.

The sample was PBMCs. The receptor's source is a woman aged 30 to 39 in good health and CMV-seropositive. V is TRBV6-5 and J is TRBJ2-7; the match to TRBD1 covers 10 bases. The CDR3 DNA sequence: TGTGCCAGCAGTTACTCGGACAGGGGGTACGAGCAGTACTTC. Its translation is CASSYSDRGYEQYF.